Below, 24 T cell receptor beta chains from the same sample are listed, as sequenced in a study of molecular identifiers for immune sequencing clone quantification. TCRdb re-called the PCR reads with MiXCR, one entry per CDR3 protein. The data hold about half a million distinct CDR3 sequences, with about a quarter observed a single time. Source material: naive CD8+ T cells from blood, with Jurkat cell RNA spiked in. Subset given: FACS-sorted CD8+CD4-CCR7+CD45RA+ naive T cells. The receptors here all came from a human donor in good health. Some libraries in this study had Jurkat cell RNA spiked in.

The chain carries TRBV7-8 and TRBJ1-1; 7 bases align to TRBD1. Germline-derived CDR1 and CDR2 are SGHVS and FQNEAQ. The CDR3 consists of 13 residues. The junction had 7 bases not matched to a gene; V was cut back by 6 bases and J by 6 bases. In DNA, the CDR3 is TGTGCCAGCAGTCCTACAGGGGTCCCTGAAGCTTTCTTT. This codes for CASSPTGVPEAFF.

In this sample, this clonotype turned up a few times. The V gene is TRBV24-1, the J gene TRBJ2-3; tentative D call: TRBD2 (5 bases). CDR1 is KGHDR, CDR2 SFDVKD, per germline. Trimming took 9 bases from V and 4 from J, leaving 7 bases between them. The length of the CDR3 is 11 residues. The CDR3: CATGGSDTQYF. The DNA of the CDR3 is TGTGCCACCGGCGGGTCAGATACGCAGTATTTT.

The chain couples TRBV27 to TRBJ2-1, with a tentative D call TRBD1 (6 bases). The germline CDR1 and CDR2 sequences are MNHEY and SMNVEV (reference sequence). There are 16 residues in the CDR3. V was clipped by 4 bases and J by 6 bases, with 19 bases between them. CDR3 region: CASSSLQPTGSNEQFF. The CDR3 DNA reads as TGTGCCAGCAGTTCCCTGCAACCGACAGGTTCCAATGAGCAGTTCTTC.

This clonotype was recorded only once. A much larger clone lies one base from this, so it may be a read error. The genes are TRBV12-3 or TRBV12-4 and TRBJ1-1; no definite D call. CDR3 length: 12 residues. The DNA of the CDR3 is TGTGCCAGCAGCGAAGACGGACGAGAAGTTTTCTTT. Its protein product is CASSEDGREVFF.

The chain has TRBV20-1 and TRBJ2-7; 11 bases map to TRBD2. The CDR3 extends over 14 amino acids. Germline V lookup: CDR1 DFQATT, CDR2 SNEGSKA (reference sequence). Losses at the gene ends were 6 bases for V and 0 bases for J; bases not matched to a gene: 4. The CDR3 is CSASSGRNSYEQYF. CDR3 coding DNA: TGCAGTGCGTCTAGCGGGAGGAACTCCTACGAGCAGTACTTC.

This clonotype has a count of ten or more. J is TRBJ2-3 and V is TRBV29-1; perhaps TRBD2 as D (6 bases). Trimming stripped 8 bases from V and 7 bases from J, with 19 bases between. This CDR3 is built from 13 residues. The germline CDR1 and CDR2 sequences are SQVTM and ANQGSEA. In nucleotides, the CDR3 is TGCAGCTGGAGGGGACCTCTGGGTTATACGCAGTATTTT. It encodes CSWRGPLGYTQYF.

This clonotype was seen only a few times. The CDR3 sequence is CASSQDGGQGFFYGYTF. The CDR3 DNA sequence: TGTGCCAGCAGCCAAGATGGGGGACAGGGATTTTTCTATGGCTACACCTTC. The chain employs TRBV14 and TRBJ1-2; the match to TRBD1 covers 9 bases. Germline assignment: CDR1 SGHDN and CDR2 FVKESK. Trimming at V came to 0 bases and at J to 4 bases, leaving 9 bases not matched to a gene. The CDR3 totals 17 residues.

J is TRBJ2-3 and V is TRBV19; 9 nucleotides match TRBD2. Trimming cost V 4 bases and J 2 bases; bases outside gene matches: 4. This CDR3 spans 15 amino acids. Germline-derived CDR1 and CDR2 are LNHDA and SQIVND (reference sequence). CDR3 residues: CASSRAGGTTDTQYF. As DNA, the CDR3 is TGTGCCAGTAGTAGAGCGGGGGGCACCACAGATACGCAGTATTTT.

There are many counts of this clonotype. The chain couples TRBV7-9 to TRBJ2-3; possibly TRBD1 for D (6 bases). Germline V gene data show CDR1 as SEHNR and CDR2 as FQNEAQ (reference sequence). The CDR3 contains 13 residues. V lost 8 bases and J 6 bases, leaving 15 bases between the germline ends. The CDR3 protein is CASSWGPRDTQYF. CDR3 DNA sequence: TGTGCCAGCTCGTGGGGGCCACGGGATACGCAGTATTTT. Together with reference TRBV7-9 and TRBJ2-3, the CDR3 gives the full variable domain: DTGVSQNPRHKITKRGQNVTFRCDPISEHNRLYWYRQTLGQGPEFLTYFQNEAQLEKSRLLSDRFSAERPKGSFSTLEIQRTEQGDSAMYLCASSWGPRDTQYFGPGTRLTVL.

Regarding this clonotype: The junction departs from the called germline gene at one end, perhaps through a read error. The chain's CDR3 is CASGVADPFIFTDTQYF. As DNA, the CDR3 is TGTGCCAGCGGCGTAGCCGACCCTTTCATTTTCACAGATACGCAGTATTTT. This rearrangement joins TRBV9 to TRBJ2-3; D is uncertain. In germline, CDR1 is SGDLS, CDR2 YYNGEE. This CDR3 is 17 amino acids long.

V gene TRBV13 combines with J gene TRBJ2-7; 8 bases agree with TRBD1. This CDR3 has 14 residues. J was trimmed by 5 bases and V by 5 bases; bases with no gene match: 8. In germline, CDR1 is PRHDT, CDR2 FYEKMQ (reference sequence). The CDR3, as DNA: TGTGCCAGCAGCCTCAGGACAGGGAGGCACGAGCAGTACTTC. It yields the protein CASSLRTGRHEQYF.

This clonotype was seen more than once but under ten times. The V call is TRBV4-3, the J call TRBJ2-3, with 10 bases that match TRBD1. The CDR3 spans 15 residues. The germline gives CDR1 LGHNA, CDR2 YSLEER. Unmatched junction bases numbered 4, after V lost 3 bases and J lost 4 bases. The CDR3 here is CASSQSGTGADTQYF. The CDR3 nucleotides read TGCGCCAGCAGCCAGAGTGGGACAGGGGCAGATACGCAGTATTTT.

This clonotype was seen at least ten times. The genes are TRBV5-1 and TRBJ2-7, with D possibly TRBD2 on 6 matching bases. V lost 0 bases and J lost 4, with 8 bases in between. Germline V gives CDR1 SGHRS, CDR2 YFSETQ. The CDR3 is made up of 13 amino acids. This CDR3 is CASSLVAGYEQYF. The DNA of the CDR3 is TGCGCCAGCAGCTTGGTCGCGGGATACGAGCAGTACTTC.

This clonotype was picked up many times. Here the CDR3 reads CASSLAAWAETQYF. CDR3 nucleotides: TGTGCCAGCAGCTTAGCTGCCTGGGCGGAGACCCAGTACTTC. The chain recombines TRBV7-2 with TRBJ2-5; D is uncertain. The CDR3 has 14 amino acids. CDR1 is SGHTA and CDR2 is FQGNSA in the germline V gene. Trimming left V 0 bases short and J 5 bases short, with 10 bases between.

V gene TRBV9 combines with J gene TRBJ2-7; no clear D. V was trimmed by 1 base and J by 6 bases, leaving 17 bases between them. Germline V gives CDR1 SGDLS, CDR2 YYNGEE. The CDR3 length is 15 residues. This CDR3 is CASSVSGQAPSEQYF. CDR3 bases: TGTGCCAGCAGCGTAAGTGGGCAGGCCCCCTCCGAGCAGTACTTC.

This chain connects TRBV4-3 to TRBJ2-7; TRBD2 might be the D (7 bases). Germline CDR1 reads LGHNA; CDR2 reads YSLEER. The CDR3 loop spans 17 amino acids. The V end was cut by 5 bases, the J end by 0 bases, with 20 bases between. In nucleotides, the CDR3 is TGCGCCAGCAGCTTCCAGCCCGGCGGGGGCCTCTCCTACGAGCAGTACTTC. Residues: CASSFQPGGGLSYEQYF.

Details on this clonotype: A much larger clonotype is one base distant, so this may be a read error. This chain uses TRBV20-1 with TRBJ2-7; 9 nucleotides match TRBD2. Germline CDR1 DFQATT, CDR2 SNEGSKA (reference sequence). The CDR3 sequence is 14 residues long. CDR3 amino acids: CSARDFVAGDERYF. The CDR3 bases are TGCAGTGCTAGAGATTTTGTAGCGGGAGATGAGCGGTACTTC.

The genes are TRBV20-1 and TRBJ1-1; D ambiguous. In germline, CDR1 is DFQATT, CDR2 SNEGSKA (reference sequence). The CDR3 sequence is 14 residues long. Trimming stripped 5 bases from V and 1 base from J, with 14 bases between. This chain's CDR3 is CSAPHLSKNTEAFF. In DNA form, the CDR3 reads TGCAGTGCTCCACACTTAAGCAAGAACACTGAAGCTTTCTTT.

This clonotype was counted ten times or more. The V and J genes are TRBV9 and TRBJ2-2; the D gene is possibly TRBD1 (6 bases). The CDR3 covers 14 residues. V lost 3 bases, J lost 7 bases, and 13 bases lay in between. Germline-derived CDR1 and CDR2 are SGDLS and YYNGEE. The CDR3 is CASSAGVLDGELFF. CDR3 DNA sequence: TGTGCCAGCAGCGCAGGGGTACTGGACGGGGAGCTGTTTTTT.

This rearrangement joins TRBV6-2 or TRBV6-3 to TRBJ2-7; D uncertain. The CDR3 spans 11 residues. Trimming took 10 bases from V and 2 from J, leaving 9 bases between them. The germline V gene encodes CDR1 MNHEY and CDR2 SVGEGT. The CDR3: CATSVAYEQYF. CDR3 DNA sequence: TGTGCCACTTCGGTTGCCTACGAGCAGTACTTC.

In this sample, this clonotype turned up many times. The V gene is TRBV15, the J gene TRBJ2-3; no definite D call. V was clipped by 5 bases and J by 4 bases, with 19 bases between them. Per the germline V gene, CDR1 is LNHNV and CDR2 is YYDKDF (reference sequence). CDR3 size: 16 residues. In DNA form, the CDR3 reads TGTGCCACCAGCCTCGGCACCTCCCCTACGGCAGATACGCAGTATTTT. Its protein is CATSLGTSPTADTQYF.

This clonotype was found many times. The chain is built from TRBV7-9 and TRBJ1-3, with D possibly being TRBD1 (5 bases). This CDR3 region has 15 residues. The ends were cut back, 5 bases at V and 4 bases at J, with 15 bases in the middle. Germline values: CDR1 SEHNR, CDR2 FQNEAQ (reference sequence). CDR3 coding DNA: TGTGCCAGCAGCATACAGGTTCCGTTCGGAAACACCATATATTTT. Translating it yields CASSIQVPFGNTIYF.

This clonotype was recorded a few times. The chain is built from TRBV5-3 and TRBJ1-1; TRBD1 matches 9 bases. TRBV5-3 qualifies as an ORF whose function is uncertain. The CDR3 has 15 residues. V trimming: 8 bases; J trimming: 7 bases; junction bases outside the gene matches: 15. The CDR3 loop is CASTPVLTGGFEAFF. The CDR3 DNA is TGTGCCAGCACCCCAGTCTTGACAGGGGGTTTTGAAGCTTTCTTT.

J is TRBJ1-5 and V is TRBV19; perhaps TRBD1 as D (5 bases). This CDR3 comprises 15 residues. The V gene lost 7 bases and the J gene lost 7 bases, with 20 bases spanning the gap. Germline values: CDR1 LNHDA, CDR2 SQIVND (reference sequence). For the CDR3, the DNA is TGTGCCAGTATCGAACTCCCAGGGTCTGGCCAGCCCCAGCATTTT. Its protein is CASIELPGSGQPQHF.